Below are 19 T cell receptor beta chains sequenced from a single sample in a study of cytomegalovirus exposure and HLA in healthy donors. Both 60 Vbeta primers and 13 Jbeta primers went into the PCR. Sequencing used immunoSEQ multiplex PCR; TCRdb keeps in-frame clones, though not all of them. The table records fewer than 300,000 clones, more than 80% of them present only once. Sequencing was done on a sample of PBMCs. The receptors shown here come from a man in his forties in good health and CMV-seropositive.

This sequence joins TRBV11-3 and TRBJ2-1; the D gene is possibly TRBD1 (6 bases). Germline CDR1 and CDR2: SGHNT and YENEEA. The CDR3 extends over 16 amino acids. Trimming stripped 5 bases from V and 4 bases from J, with 18 bases between. The CDR3 coding sequence is TGTGCCAGCAGCCAAACTCACAGGGAGATATACAATGAGCAGTTCTTC. This sequence encodes CASSQTHREIYNEQFF.

The rearrangement uses TRBV5-1 and TRBJ2-7; 8 bases map to TRBD2. V gave up 4 bases and J gave up 4 bases; unmatched junction bases: 10. The germline V gene has CDR1 SGHRS and CDR2 YFSETQ. This CDR3 region has 15 residues. The CDR3 DNA is TGCGCCAGCAGCGAACAGAGCGGGAGTTGGTACGAGCAGTACTTC. Its protein is CASSEQSGSWYEQYF.

The chain combines TRBV18 with TRBJ2-6; TRBD1 aligns across 7 bases. The germline CDR1 and CDR2 sequences are KGHSH and LQKENI. The junction had 11 bases not matched to a gene; V was cut back by 6 bases and J by 0 bases. The CDR3 is made up of 18 amino acids. The CDR3 region has the DNA TGTGCCAGCTCTCTCCTGGGACAGTCGGGCTCTGGGGCCAACGTCCTGACTTTC. Its protein is CASSLLGQSGSGANVLTF.

The V gene is TRBV4-1, the J gene TRBJ2-1, with D possibly being TRBD1 (6 bases). Germline V gene sequence: CDR1 MGHRA, CDR2 YSYEKL. There are 15 residues in the CDR3. V was clipped by 1 base and J by 8 bases, with 15 bases between them. Here the CDR3 DNA reads TGCGCCAGCAGCCAAGCCCGGCAGGGGCTGGATGAGCAGTTCTTC. Encoded protein: CASSQARQGLDEQFF.

The chain couples TRBV27 to TRBJ2-1, with 12 bases aligning to TRBD2. The germline CDR1 and CDR2 sequences are MNHEY and SMNVEV (reference sequence). This CDR3 spans 18 amino acids. V lost 5 bases to trimming and J lost 6 bases; unmatched junction nucleotides: 14. The CDR3 sequence is CASSLLSSGRAMGNEQFF. CDR3 coding DNA: TGTGCCAGCAGTCTCCTCTCTAGCGGGAGGGCCATGGGCAATGAGCAGTTCTTC.

The chain has TRBV7-3 and TRBJ2-5, with D unclear. V was cut by 1 base and J by 5 bases, with 8 bases left in between. CDR3 length equals 13 residues. Germline V CDR1 and CDR2: SGHTA, FQGTGA. In DNA, the CDR3 is TGTGCCAGCAGCTTAAGAGTGGAGGAGACCCAGTACTTC. This encodes CASSLRVEETQYF.

The chain recombines TRBV28 with TRBJ2-7; 9 positions match TRBD1. Unmatched junction bases numbered 9, after V lost 6 bases and J lost 3 bases. Per germline, CDR1 MDHEN and CDR2 SYDVKM. CDR3 length: 15 residues. The CDR3 sequence: CASSPPGQGYYEQYF. The CDR3 bases are TGTGCCAGCAGCCCCCCGGGACAGGGATACTACGAGCAGTACTTC.

This clone was seen a few times. The chain links TRBV4-1 to TRBJ2-1; 12 positions match TRBD2. This CDR3 comprises 17 residues. V shed 1 base and J 9 bases; nucleotides not matched to a gene: 10. Germline V CDR1 and CDR2: MGHRA, YSYEKL. The CDR3 sequence is CASSQGLTTSGSVEQFF. CDR3 in DNA: TGCGCCAGCAGCCAAGGTTTGACGACTAGCGGGAGTGTTGAGCAGTTCTTC.

The V gene is TRBV13, the J gene TRBJ2-7; a possible D gene is TRBD2 (6 bases). Germline V CDR1 and CDR2: PRHDT, FYEKMQ (reference sequence). Trimming left V 4 bases short and J 5 bases short, with 21 bases between. This CDR3 contains 16 residues. The CDR3 nucleotides are TGTGCCAGCAGCTGGCCTGGTGCGGGGATAGGGGACGAGCAGTACTTC. Translation gives CASSWPGAGIGDEQYF.

This clone has a single count. This chain uses TRBV11-3 with TRBJ2-7, with 7 bases matching TRBD1. With V trimmed by 5 bases and J by 3 bases, 1 base remained unmatched. The CDR3 has 12 amino acids. CDR1 and CDR2 from the germline V gene are SGHNT and YENEEA. CDR3 sequence: CASSRDSYEQYF. The CDR3 nucleotides are TGTGCCAGCAGCAGGGACAGCTACGAGCAGTACTTC.

This clone was found once. The chain employs TRBV19 and TRBJ1-1; TRBD1 might be the D (5 bases). This CDR3 is 13 amino acids long. V was shortened by 6 bases and J by 4 bases, with 12 bases between the two germline ends. The germline gives CDR1 LNHDA, CDR2 SQIVND (reference sequence). This chain's CDR3 is CASRGRGSTEAFF. The CDR3, as DNA: TGTGCCAGTAGAGGGAGGGGTAGCACTGAAGCTTTCTTT.

V gene TRBV5-1 combines with J gene TRBJ2-5; the D is unclear. V was clipped by 1 base and J by 2 bases, with 6 bases between them. The germline gives CDR1 SGHRS, CDR2 YFSETQ. The CDR3 has 13 residues. CDR3 DNA: TGCGCCAGCAGCTTGACAGCACAAGAGACCCAGTACTTC. Encoded protein: CASSLTAQETQYF.

The chain is built from TRBV28 and TRBJ1-2; 9 bases align to TRBD1. Per germline, CDR1 MDHEN and CDR2 SYDVKM. V was clipped by 2 bases and J by 2 bases; unmatched bases: 3. The CDR3 totals 15 residues. This CDR3 reads CASSLMTGGNYGYTF. In DNA, the CDR3 is TGTGCCAGCAGTTTAATGACAGGGGGGAACTATGGCTACACCTTC.

The rearrangement links TRBV11-1 to TRBJ2-7; no clear D gene. This CDR3 is built from 12 residues. Germline CDR1 is SGHAT and CDR2 is FQDESV (reference sequence). V was trimmed by 7 bases and J by 0 bases, leaving 7 bases between them. The CDR3 nucleotides are TGTGCCAGCAACGACAACTCCTACGAGCAGTACTTC. Residues: CASNDNSYEQYF.

This chain links TRBV6-6 with TRBJ2-7; a possible D gene is TRBD1 (5 bases). The germline gives CDR1 MNHNY, CDR2 SVGAGI (reference sequence). The CDR3 has 16 residues. The ends were cut back, 0 bases at V and 5 bases at J, with 17 bases in the middle. The CDR3 reads CASSYSAGSGVDEQYF. The CDR3 coding sequence is TGTGCCAGCAGTTACTCTGCAGGGTCGGGTGTCGACGAGCAGTACTTC.

This clone was counted only a few times. The junction and the germline gene differ at one end; a read error may be behind it. The chain has TRBV28 and TRBJ2-7; TRBD2 is a possible D gene (5 bases). Germline V lookup: CDR1 MDHEN, CDR2 SYDVKM. The CDR3 sequence is 15 residues long. The CDR3 here is CASTPSGSKSYEQYF. As DNA, the CDR3 is TGTGCCAGCACCCCCAGCGGCTCAAAGTCCTACGAGCAGTATTTC.

V is TRBV19 and J is TRBJ1-5, with 8 bases identical to TRBD1. The V gene end was trimmed by 5 bases and the J gene end by 3 bases; junction bases not matched to a gene: 3. The CDR3 covers 14 residues. The germline V gene has CDR1 LNHDA and CDR2 SQIVND (reference sequence). For the CDR3, the DNA is TGTGCCAGTAGTTGGACAGGGAACAATCAGCCCCAGCATTTT. Encoded protein: CASSWTGNNQPQHF.

V usage is TRBV15 and J usage is TRBJ2-5, with D possibly being TRBD1 (6 bases). The J call is doubtful: the DNA matches TRBJ2-7 better. Per germline, CDR1 LNHNV and CDR2 YYDKDF (reference sequence). The CDR3 consists of 14 residues. CDR3 amino acids: CATSPNRVPYEQYF. As DNA, the CDR3 is TGTGCCACCAGCCCGAACAGGGTCCCCTACGAGCAGTACTTC.

The rearrangement links TRBV19 to TRBJ2-7, with 8 bases that match TRBD1. CDR3 length: 15 residues. Germline V gene lookup returns CDR1 LNHDA and CDR2 SQIVND (reference sequence). Trimming at V came to 10 bases and at J to 1 base, leaving 12 bases not matched to a gene. As DNA, the CDR3 is TGTGCCACCGGACAGGGAAATTTGCTTTCCTACGAGCAGTACTTC. Its translation: CATGQGNLLSYEQYF. The variable domain in full, completed from reference TRBV19 and TRBJ2-7, reads DGGITQSPKYLFRKEGQNVTLSCEQNLNHDAMYWYRQDPGQGLRLIYYSQIVNDFQKGDIAEGYSVSREKKESFPLTVTSAQKNPTAFYLCATGQGNLLSYEQYFGPGTRLTVT.